This T cell receptor beta chain derives from a study of cytomegalovirus exposure and HLA in healthy donors. The V and J ends lost 5 bases and 3 bases, in that order; junction bases with no gene match: 4. Germline CDR1 MDHEN, CDR2 SYDVKM. The CDR3 sequence is 13 residues long. A multiplex PCR was run with 60 Vbeta primers and 13 Jbeta primers. Using immunoSEQ multiplex PCR, the repertoire was profiled, and TCRdb retains in-frame clones only, with some absent. This repertoire includes about 43,000 clones. The specimen sequenced was PBMCs. This rearrangement joins TRBV28 to TRBJ2-7; 7 nucleotides match TRBD1. The receptor was derived from a woman in her twenties or thirties in good health and CMV-seronegative. The CDR3 sequence is CASSLTGIYEQYF. CDR3 sequence (DNA): TGTGCCAGCAGTCTGACAGGGATCTACGAGCAGTACTTC.